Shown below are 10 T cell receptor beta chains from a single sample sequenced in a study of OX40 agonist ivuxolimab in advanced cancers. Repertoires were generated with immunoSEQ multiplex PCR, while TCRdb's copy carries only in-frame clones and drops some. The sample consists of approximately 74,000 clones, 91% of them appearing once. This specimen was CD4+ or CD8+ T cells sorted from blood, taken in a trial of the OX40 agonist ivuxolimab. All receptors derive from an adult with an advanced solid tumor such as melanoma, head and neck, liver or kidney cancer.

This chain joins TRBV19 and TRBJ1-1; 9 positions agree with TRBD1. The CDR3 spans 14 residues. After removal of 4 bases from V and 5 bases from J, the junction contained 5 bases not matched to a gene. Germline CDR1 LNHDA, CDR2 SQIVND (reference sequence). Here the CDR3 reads CASSTTGGRTEAFF. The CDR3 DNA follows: TGTGCCAGTAGTACGACAGGGGGAAGGACTGAAGCTTTCTTT.

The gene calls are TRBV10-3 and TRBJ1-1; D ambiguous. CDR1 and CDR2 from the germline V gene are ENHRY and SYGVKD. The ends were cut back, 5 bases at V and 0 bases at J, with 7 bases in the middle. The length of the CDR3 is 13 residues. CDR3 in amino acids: CAISHKLNTEAFF. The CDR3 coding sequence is TGTGCCATCAGTCACAAATTGAACACTGAAGCTTTCTTT.

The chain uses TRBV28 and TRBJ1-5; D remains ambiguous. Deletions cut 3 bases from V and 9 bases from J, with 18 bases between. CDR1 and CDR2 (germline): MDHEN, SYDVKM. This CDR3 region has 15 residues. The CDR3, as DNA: TGTGCCAGCAGTTTTACGAGGCCCTATCAGAGGCCCCAGCATTTT. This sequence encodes CASSFTRPYQRPQHF. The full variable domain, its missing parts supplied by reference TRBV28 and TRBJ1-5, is DVKVTQSSRYLVKRTGEKVFLECVQDMDHENMFWYRQDPGLGLRLIYFSYDVKMKEKGDIPEGYSVSREKKERFSLILESASTNQTSMYLCASSFTRPYQRPQHFGDGTRLSIL.

The CDR3 protein is CASSELKANYGYTF. The CDR3 DNA follows: TGCGCCAGCAGTGAATTGAAAGCCAACTATGGCTACACCTTC. The genes are TRBV10-2 and TRBJ1-2, with D hard to call. The CDR3 is 14 amino acids. V was clipped by 3 bases and J by 2 bases, with 10 bases between them. Germline V lookup: CDR1 WSHSY, CDR2 SAAADI.

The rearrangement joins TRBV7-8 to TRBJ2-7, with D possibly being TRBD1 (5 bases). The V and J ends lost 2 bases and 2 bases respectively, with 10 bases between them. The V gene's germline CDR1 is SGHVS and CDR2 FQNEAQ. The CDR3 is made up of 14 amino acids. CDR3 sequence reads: CASSLLAGTYEQYF. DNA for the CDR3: TGTGCCAGCAGCTTATTAGCAGGGACCTACGAGCAGTACTTC.

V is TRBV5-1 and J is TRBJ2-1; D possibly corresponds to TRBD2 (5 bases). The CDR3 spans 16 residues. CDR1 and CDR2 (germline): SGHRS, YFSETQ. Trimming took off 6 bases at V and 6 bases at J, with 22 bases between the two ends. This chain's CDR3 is CASKNGRGGRVNEQFF. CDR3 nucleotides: TGCGCCAGCAAGAACGGACGCGGAGGTAGGGTCAATGAGCAGTTCTTC. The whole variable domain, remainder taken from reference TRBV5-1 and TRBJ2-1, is KAGVTQTPRYLIKTRGQQVTLSCSPISGHRSVSWYQQTPGQGLQFLFEYFSETQRNKGNFPGRFSGRQFSNSRSEMNVSTLELGDSALYLCASKNGRGGRVNEQFFGPGTRLTVL.

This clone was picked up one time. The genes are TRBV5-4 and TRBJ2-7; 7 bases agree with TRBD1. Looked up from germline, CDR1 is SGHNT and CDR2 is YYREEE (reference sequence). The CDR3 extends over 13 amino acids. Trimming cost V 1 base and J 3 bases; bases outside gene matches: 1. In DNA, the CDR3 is TGTGCCAGCAGCTTGAACAGGGGCTACGAGCAGTACTTC. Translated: CASSLNRGYEQYF.

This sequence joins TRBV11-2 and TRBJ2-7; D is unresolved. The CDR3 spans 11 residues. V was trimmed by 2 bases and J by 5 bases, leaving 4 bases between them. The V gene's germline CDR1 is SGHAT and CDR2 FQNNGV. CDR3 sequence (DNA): TGTGCCAGCAGCTTATCGAACGAGCAGTACTTC. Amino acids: CASSLSNEQYF.

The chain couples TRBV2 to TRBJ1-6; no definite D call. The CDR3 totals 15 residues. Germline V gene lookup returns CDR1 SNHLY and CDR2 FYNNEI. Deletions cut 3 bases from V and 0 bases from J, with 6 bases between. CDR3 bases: TGTGCCAGCAGTGAGACTAGCTCCTATAATTCACCCCTCCACTTT. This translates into CASSETSSYNSPLHF. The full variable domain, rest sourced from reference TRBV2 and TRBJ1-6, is EPEVTQTPSHQVTQMGQEVILRCVPISNHLYFYWYRQILGQKVEFLVSFYNNEISEKSEIFDDQFSVERPDGSNFTLKIRSTKLEDSAMYFCASSETSSYNSPLHFGNGTRLTVT.

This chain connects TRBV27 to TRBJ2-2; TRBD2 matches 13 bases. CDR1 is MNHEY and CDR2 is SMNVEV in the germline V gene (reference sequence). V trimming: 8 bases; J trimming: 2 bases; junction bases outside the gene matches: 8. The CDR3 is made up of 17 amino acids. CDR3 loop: CASGRTSGSPNTGELFF. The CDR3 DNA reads TGTGCCAGCGGCCGGACTAGCGGGAGCCCCAACACCGGGGAGCTGTTTTTT.